This TCR beta chain was profiled in a study of vaccination and CD4 T cells after COVID-19. Study-wide findings and caveats: Going from roughly 21 to 40, median SARS-CoV-2-reactive clonotypes did not rise significantly.

The V and J ends lost 4 bases and 8 bases, in that order; junction bases with no gene match: 6. The V gene's germline CDR1 is KGHDR and CDR2 SFDVKD. The CDR3 consists of 13 residues. About this clonotype: As yet, its antigen is unknown.

The treatment: roughly 11-day PBMC culture with coronavirus spike peptide pools or control peptides (ViraFEST assay). With the Oncomine TCR Beta short-read assay, DNA from cultured CD4+ T cells was sequenced. TCRdb used MiXCR to reprocess the PCR reads, holding one entry per CDR3 protein. The sample includes 15,000 or so distinct CDR3 sequences, approximately 36% seen only once; the top ten take under 9%. Sequenced: CD4+ T cells from blood, cultured in vitro. The V call is TRBV24-1, the J call TRBJ1-2; 7 nucleotides agree with TRBD1. The sequence came from a human donor who had recovered from COVID-19. CDR3 nucleotides: TGTGCCACCAGTGACCTAGGGACAGCCGGCTACACCTTC. Its protein is CATSDLGTAGYTF.